One and the same sample provided the 20 T cell receptor beta chains below, sequenced in a study of CD8 T cells in ankylosing spondylitis (dated by TCRdb to about 2017). The library was built by means of 5' RACE. The instrument given in TCRdb is Illumina HiSeq 2500. The public reads were reprocessed in TCRdb via fastp at Q25 and MiXCR, keeping in-frame beta chains. Rows are unified per CDR3 protein, each entry keeping the most common DNA and genes. This sample lists approximately 110,000 distinct CDR3 sequences; under 30% were detected once. Of the sample, 10% to 15% is held by the ten largest clones. The sequenced sample consisted of synovial fluid, either unsorted or a sorted T cell fraction (not recorded which). These receptors were obtained from a male donor with ankylosing spondylitis.

This clonotype has more than one count but fewer than ten. The chain joins TRBV5-1 to TRBJ2-1; 8 bases match TRBD1. V was pared by 4 bases and J by 0 bases, with 6 bases of the junction left unmatched. The CDR3 is made up of 16 amino acids. Looked up from germline, CDR1 is SGHRS and CDR2 is YFSETQ. The CDR3 coding sequence is TGCGCCAGCAGCCTCCGGACAGGGCGCTCCTACAATGAGCAGTTCTTC. It yields the protein CASSLRTGRSYNEQFF.

The table lists this clonotype with many counts. V is TRBV2 and J is TRBJ1-4, with a possible D match to TRBD1 (6 bases). The CDR3 consists of 12 residues. The germline CDR1 and CDR2 sequences are SNHLY and FYNNEI. V lost 6 bases and J lost 11, with 13 bases in between. The CDR3 is CASSVNREKLFF. The CDR3 bases are TGTGCCAGCAGCGTCAACAGGGAGAAACTGTTTTTT.

This clonotype was recorded at least ten times. The CDR3 region is CASSGRRQRYLNNEQFF. CDR3 bases: TGTGCCAGCAGCGGACGGCGTCAGCGGTACCTTAACAATGAGCAGTTCTTC. V gene TRBV7-9 combines with J gene TRBJ2-1; D is possibly TRBD2 (5 bases). The CDR3 has 17 residues. Germline V lookup: CDR1 SEHNR, CDR2 FQNEAQ (reference sequence). V was clipped by 5 bases and J by 5 bases, with 22 bases between them. The whole variable domain, remainder taken from reference TRBV7-9 and TRBJ2-1, is DTGVSQNPRHKITKRGQNVTFRCDPISEHNRLYWYRQTLGQGPEFLTYFQNEAQLEKSRLLSDRFSAERPKGSFSTLEIQRTEQGDSAMYLCASSGRRQRYLNNEQFFGPGTRLTVL.

The chain couples TRBV29-1 to TRBJ2-3; 7 positions agree with TRBD2. With V trimmed by 6 bases and J by 1 base, 7 bases remained unmatched. Per the germline V gene, CDR1 is SQVTM and CDR2 is ANQGSEA. This CDR3 has 14 amino acids. CDR3 in amino acids: CSVAKGRGTDTQYF. The CDR3 nucleotides read TGCAGCGTAGCCAAAGGGAGGGGCACAGATACGCAGTATTTT.

This chain joins TRBV5-6 and TRBJ2-1; 8 positions match TRBD2. This CDR3 is 12 amino acids long. CDR1 is SGHDT, CDR2 YYEEEE, per germline. V shed 3 bases and J 13 bases; nucleotides not matched to a gene: 6. The CDR3 region is CASSSLADSQFF. CDR3 sequence (DNA): TGTGCCAGCAGCTCACTAGCGGATAGTCAGTTCTTC.

This chain joins TRBV2 and TRBJ1-3; D is unclear. Germline V gives CDR1 SNHLY, CDR2 FYNNEI. V lost 6 bases to trimming and J lost 8 bases, with 11 bases between them. This CDR3 is 12 amino acids long. This CDR3 is CASRLWLHTIYF. The CDR3 DNA is TGTGCCAGCAGGCTTTGGTTACACACCATATATTTT.

The chain carries TRBV30 and TRBJ2-1; D is possibly TRBD1 (6 bases). Trimming stripped 6 bases from V and 4 bases from J, with 13 bases between. Germline V lookup: CDR1 GTSNPN, CDR2 SVGIG (reference sequence). This CDR3 has 13 amino acids. This chain's CDR3 is CACSRGRYNEQFF. The CDR3 region has the DNA TGTGCCTGCAGCAGGGGAAGGTACAATGAGCAGTTCTTC.

This chain links TRBV20-1 with TRBJ2-2; 13 positions match TRBD2. V was pared by 0 bases and J by 4 bases, with 8 bases of the junction left unmatched. From germline, CDR1 is DFQATT and CDR2 SNEGSKA (reference sequence). This CDR3 is built from 18 residues. CDR3 amino acids: CSARDPRLAGGVTGELFF. In nucleotides, the CDR3 is TGCAGTGCTAGAGACCCGAGACTAGCGGGAGGAGTCACCGGGGAGCTGTTTTTT.

Remarks on this clonotype: A junction boundary mismatches the germline segment, possibly from a read error. The chain carries TRBV7-2 and TRBJ2-2; TRBD2 matches 9 bases. Germline CDR1 reads SGHTA; CDR2 reads FQGNSA. There are 15 residues in the CDR3. The CDR3 sequence: CASSLAGPNTGELFF. The CDR3 nucleotides read TGTGCCAGCAGCCTAGCGGGGCCGAACACCGGGGAGCTGTTTTTT.

The chain combines TRBV19 with TRBJ1-2; a weak D match, TRBD1 (6 bases). V shed 9 bases and J shed 3 bases, with 11 bases lying between them. CDR1 is LNHDA and CDR2 is SQIVND in the germline V gene (reference sequence). The CDR3 runs to 12 residues. As DNA, the CDR3 is TGTGCCAGATTAAACAGGGACTATGGCTACACCTTC. It codes for CARLNRDYGYTF.

This clonotype was seen a single time. This chain joins TRBV10-3 and TRBJ1-2; D is perhaps TRBD1 (6 bases). Germline CDR1 is ENHRY and CDR2 is SYGVKD. The V gene lost 4 bases and the J gene lost 2 bases, with 11 bases spanning the gap. This CDR3 contains 14 residues. Here the CDR3 reads CAISGSGGNYGYTF. The CDR3 DNA reads as TGTGCCATCAGTGGATCGGGGGGCAACTATGGCTACACCTTC.

The chain uses TRBV5-1 and TRBJ1-1; no clear D. CDR1 and CDR2 from the germline V gene are SGHRS and YFSETQ. The V end lost 4 bases, the J end lost 6 bases, and 16 bases lay between the germline ends. The CDR3 is 14 amino acids. The CDR3, as DNA: TGCGCCAGCAGCACGGGTCCGATGAATCCTGAAGCTTTCTTT. Its translation: CASSTGPMNPEAFF. Full variable domain (rest looked up from reference TRBV5-1 and TRBJ1-1): KAGVTQTPRYLIKTRGQQVTLSCSPISGHRSVSWYQQTPGQGLQFLFEYFSETQRNKGNFPGRFSGRQFSNSRSEMNVSTLELGDSALYLCASSTGPMNPEAFFGQGTRLTVV.

This clonotype was found many times. The chain joins TRBV10-3 to TRBJ2-3; TRBD2 is a possible D gene (6 bases). This CDR3 is 14 amino acids long. Trimming took off 5 bases at V and 5 bases at J, with 14 bases between the two ends. CDR1 is ENHRY, CDR2 SYGVKD, per germline. The CDR3: CAISLGREQDTQYF. CDR3 in DNA: TGTGCCATCAGTCTGGGACGGGAGCAAGATACGCAGTATTTT.

This clonotype came up a few times. V usage is TRBV10-3 and J usage is TRBJ2-1; 10 nucleotides line up with TRBD1. The V segment lost 4 bases and the J segment 12 bases; nucleotides outside the gene matches: 15. CDR3 length: 16 amino acids. Looked up from germline, CDR1 is ENHRY and CDR2 is SYGVKD. The CDR3 DNA sequence: TGTGCCATCAGTGCAGCCGGGACAGGGGAGTATTTGCGGCAGTTCTTC. Translated: CAISAAGTGEYLRQFF.

The chain employs TRBV4-2 and TRBJ1-1; D unclear. The V gene's germline CDR1 is LGHNA and CDR2 YNFKEQ. This CDR3 is built from 17 residues. With 5 bases removed from V and 2 bases from J, the gap between germline ends came to 21 bases. The CDR3 nucleotides are TGTGCCAGCAGCTCCCGCGTGGCAGTCCTCACTAACACTGAAGCTTTCTTT. Protein: CASSSRVAVLTNTEAFF.

This clonotype came up many times. As DNA, the CDR3 is TGCAGTGCTAGAGAAAATCTCAATGAGCAGTTCTTC. Translation gives CSARENLNEQFF. V usage is TRBV20-1 and J usage is TRBJ2-1; D not resolved. CDR1 DFQATT and CDR2 SNEGSKA come from the germline V gene (reference sequence). The CDR3 length is 12 residues. Between the trimmed V and J ends, which lost 0 bases and 6 bases, there was a span of 6 bases.

This clonotype occurred a few times. The chain uses TRBV6-8 and TRBJ2-3; D is unclear. V was pared by 8 bases and J by 5 bases, with 8 bases between. The germline V gene has CDR1 MNHGY and CDR2 SAAAGT. CDR3 size: 11 residues. The CDR3: CASPTQDTQYF. CDR3 in DNA: TGTGCCAGCCCAACCCAAGATACGCAGTATTTT.

This chain joins TRBV20-1 and TRBJ2-5; 7 bases agree with TRBD2. The CDR3 loop spans 12 amino acids. Germline V gene lookup returns CDR1 DFQATT and CDR2 SNEGSKA (reference sequence). V dropped 1 base and J dropped 12; count of bases not matched to a gene: 8. CDR3 coding DNA: TGCAGTGCTAGAGGACTAGCCCCTTCGGAGTACTTC. Amino acid sequence: CSARGLAPSEYF.

The J gene is TRBJ2-7, the V gene TRBV14, with D tentatively TRBD1 or TRBD2 (6 bases each). Germline CDR1 reads SGHDN; CDR2 reads FVKESK. CDR3 length: 14 residues. V was cut by 3 bases and J by 2 bases, with 11 bases left in between. The CDR3 spells CASSHTRGAYEQYF. DNA of the CDR3: TGTGCCAGCAGCCACACTAGGGGGGCCTACGAGCAGTACTTC.

Of note for this clonotype: This may come from a read error, since a much larger clone is one base off. The V and J genes are TRBV20-1 and TRBJ2-1; tentatively, D is TRBD2 (7 bases). V lost 5 bases and J 6 bases, leaving 20 bases between the germline ends. Germline CDR1 DFQATT, CDR2 SNEGSKA (reference sequence). This CDR3 contains 15 residues. The CDR3 reads CSAPIPGGRRNEQFF. The CDR3 DNA reads as TGCAGTGCTCCGATACCCGGGGGGCGACGCAATGAGCAGTTCTTC.